The rows below give T cell receptor beta chains drawn from one sample of a study of PD-L1 blockade in urothelial cancer. Some clones are missing from TCRdb's copy, which holds only in-frame ones; the method was immunoSEQ multiplex PCR. The data contain fewer than 50,000 clones, about 86% of them singletons. Sequences were derived from PBMCs, sampled around atezolizumab (anti-PD-L1) treatment. The receptors here all came from a man between 65 and 79 years old with urothelial cancer. Both conserved end residues are part of each CDR3. The D gene is left open where the match is weak. Some rows have no size entry. The others give once, few or many, or a class for an expanded clone.

d_gene,j_gene,abundance,v_gene,CDR3aa,CDR3nt
TRBD2,TRBJ2-7,-,TRBV2,CASRGSGRARYEQYF,TGTGCCAGCAGGGGGAGCGGGAGGGCCAGGTACGAGCAGTACTTC
TRBD1,TRBJ2-7,-,TRBV6-6,CASSKRQGAYEQYF,TGTGCCAGCAGTAAAAGACAGGGGGCGTACGAGCAGTACTTC
-,TRBJ2-5,-,TRBV28,CASSLERETQYF,TGTGCCAGCAGTTTAGAGCGAGAGACCCAGTACTTC
-,TRBJ2-3,once,TRBV6-1,CASSEAQPADTQYF,TGTGCCAGCAGTGAAGCACAGCCGGCGGATACGCAGTATTTT
-,TRBJ2-7,-,TRBV5-4,CASSLVDSYEQYF,TGTGCCAGCAGCTTGGTGGACAGCTACGAGCAGTACTTC
-,TRBJ2-7,-,TRBV5-1,CASSLGAAYEQYF,TGCGCCAGCAGCTTGGGGGCAGCCTACGAGCAGTACTTC
-,TRBJ1-2,-,TRBV7-2,CASSLGVRGVGGYTF,TGTGCCAGCAGCTTAGGAGTTCGGGGGGTGGGTGGCTACACCTTC
-,TRBJ2-5,-,TRBV19,CASGEEETQYF,TGTGCCAGCGGGGAAGAAGAGACCCAGTACTTC
-,TRBJ1-4,-,TRBV4-1,CASSQLLQAYEKLFF,TGCGCCAGCAGCCAACTTCTACAGGCTTATGAAAAACTGTTTTTT
-,TRBJ1-2,-,TRBV6-4,CASSPFPFGGYTF,TGTGCCAGCAGTCCCTTCCCTTTCGGTGGCTACACCTTC
-,TRBJ1-5,-,TRBV29-1,CSVAGARDQPQHF,TGCAGCGTCGCAGGGGCGCGGGATCAGCCCCAGCATTTT
-,TRBJ2-1,-,TRBV7-9,CASSSAYNEQFF,TGTGCCAGCAGCTCCGCCTACAATGAGCAGTTCTTC
-,TRBJ1-2,-,TRBV4-3,CASSQDWATNYGYTF,TGCGCCAGCAGCCAAGATTGGGCGACTAACTATGGCTACACCTTC
TRBD1,TRBJ2-6,-,TRBV7-2,CASSLDTGAGANVLTF,TGTGCCAGCAGCTTAGATACAGGGGCTGGGGCCAACGTCCTGACTTTC
TRBD1,TRBJ2-3,-,TRBV6-4,CASSTDRVADTQYF,TGTGCCAGCAGTACCGACAGGGTCGCAGATACGCAGTATTTT
-,TRBJ2-1,-,TRBV6-1,CASRPWGDGEQFF,TGTGCCAGCAGGCCCTGGGGGGACGGCGAGCAGTTCTTC
TRBD2,TRBJ2-7,once,TRBV10-3,CATGLAGGESYEQYF,TGTGCCACGGGGCTAGCGGGAGGGGAGTCCTACGAGCAGTACTTC
-,TRBJ2-7,-,TRBV28,CASSFRAGYYEQYF,TGTGCCAGCAGTTTCCGGGCAGGGTACTACGAGCAGTACTTC
TRBD1,TRBJ2-3,-,TRBV19,CATRDYRGLRDTQYF,TGTGCCACCAGGGATTACAGGGGTCTTCGCGATACGCAGTATTTT
TRBD2,TRBJ2-5,-,TRBV7-2,CASSFTGLAGGRETQYF,TGTGCCAGCAGCTTTACCGGACTAGCGGGAGGGAGAGAGACCCAGTACTTC
-,TRBJ1-1,-,TRBV7-9,CASSLMGDTEAFF,TGTGCCAGCAGCTTAATGGGAGACACTGAAGCTTTCTTT
-,TRBJ2-5,-,TRBV7-7,CASSLQGPGETQYF,TGTGCCAGCAGCTTACAGGGGCCTGGGGAGACCCAGTACTTC
-,TRBJ1-1,-,TRBV20-1,CSAPFRTEAFF,TGCAGTGCTCCTTTTCGGACTGAAGCTTTCTTT
-,TRBJ2-3,-,TRBV14,CASSRFRVDTQYF,TGTGCCAGCAGCCGCTTCAGGGTAGATACGCAGTATTTT
-,TRBJ2-7,-,TRBV28,CASSLLQGGEYEQYF,TGTGCCAGCAGTTTATTACAGGGGGGGGAGTACGAGCAGTACTTC
TRBD2,TRBJ2-1,-,TRBV4-3,CASSQKGGLAGGTNEQFF,TGCGCCAGCAGCCAAAAGGGGGGACTAGCGGGAGGTACGAATGAGCAGTTCTTC
-,TRBJ2-7,-,TRBV7-6,CASSLSASQVYEQYF,TGTGCCAGCAGCTTATCGGCTAGTCAAGTCTACGAGCAGTACTTC
-,TRBJ2-7,-,TRBV27,CASSLNGYEQYF,TGTGCCAGCAGTTTGAACGGGTACGAGCAGTACTTC
-,TRBJ1-3,-,TRBV28,CASSFDSTVLGNTIYF,TGTGCCAGCAGTTTCGACAGTACGGTGCTCGGAAACACCATATATTTT
-,TRBJ2-7,-,TRBV28,CASSQPPRPYEQYF,TGTGCCAGCAGCCAACCCCCCAGGCCCTACGAGCAGTACTTC
TRBD2,TRBJ2-5,-,TRBV7-2,CASSPLAGARQETQYF,TGTGCCAGCAGCCCACTAGCGGGGGCGCGCCAAGAGACCCAGTACTTC
TRBD2,TRBJ2-3,-,TRBV5-6,CASSHPLAAETDTQYF,TGTGCCAGCAGCCACCCCCTAGCGGCTGAGACAGATACGCAGTATTTT
TRBD1,TRBJ1-2,-,TRBV2,CASIGTAYGYTF,TGTGCCAGCATTGGGACAGCTTATGGCTACACCTTC
-,TRBJ2-7,-,TRBV5-5,CASSLTPGEFYEQYF,TGTGCCAGCAGCTTGACCCCCGGGGAATTCTACGAGCAGTACTTC
TRBD1,TRBJ1-2,-,TRBV5-1,CASRRDRGTSYGYTF,TGCGCCAGCAGACGGGACAGGGGGACCTCTTATGGCTACACCTTC